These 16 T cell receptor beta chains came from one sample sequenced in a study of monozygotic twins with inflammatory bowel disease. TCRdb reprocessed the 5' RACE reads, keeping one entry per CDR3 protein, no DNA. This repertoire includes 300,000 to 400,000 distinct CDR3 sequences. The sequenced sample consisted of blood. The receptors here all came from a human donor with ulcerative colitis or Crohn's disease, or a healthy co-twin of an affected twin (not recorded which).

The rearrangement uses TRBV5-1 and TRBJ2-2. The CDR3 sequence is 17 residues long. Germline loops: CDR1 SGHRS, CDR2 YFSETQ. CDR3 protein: CASSSPGGSVYTGELFF.

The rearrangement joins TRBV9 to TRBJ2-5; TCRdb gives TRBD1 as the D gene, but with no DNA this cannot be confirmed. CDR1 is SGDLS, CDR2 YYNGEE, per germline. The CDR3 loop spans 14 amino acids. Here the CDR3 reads CASSFSTGQETQYF.

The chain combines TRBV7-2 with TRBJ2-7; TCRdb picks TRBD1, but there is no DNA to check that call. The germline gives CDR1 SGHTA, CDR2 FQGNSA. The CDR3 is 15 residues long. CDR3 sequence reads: CASSLGGTGGLKQYF.

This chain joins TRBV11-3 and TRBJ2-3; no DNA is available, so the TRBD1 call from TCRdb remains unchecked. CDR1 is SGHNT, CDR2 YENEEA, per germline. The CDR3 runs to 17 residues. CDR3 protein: CASSSGTGNVRTDTQYF.

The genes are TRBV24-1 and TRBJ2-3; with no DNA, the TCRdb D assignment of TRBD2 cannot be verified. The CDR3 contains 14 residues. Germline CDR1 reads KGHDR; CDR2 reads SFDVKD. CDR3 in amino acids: CATSDSLVAGTQYF.

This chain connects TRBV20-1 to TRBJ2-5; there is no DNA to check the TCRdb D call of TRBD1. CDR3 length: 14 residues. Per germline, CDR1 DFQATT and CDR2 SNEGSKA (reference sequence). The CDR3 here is CSARPTGGRETQYF.

This chain's CDR3 is CSARDIPNTDTQYF. The chain recombines TRBV20-1 with TRBJ2-3. This CDR3 is built from 14 residues. CDR1 and CDR2 (germline): DFQATT, SNEGSKA (reference sequence).

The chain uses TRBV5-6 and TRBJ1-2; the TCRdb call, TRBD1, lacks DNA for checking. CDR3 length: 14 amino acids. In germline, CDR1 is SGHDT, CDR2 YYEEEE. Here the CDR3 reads CASSATGRLDGYTF.

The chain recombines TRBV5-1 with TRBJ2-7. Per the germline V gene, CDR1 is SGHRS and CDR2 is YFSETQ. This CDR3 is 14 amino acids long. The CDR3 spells CASSLFGPYYEQYF.

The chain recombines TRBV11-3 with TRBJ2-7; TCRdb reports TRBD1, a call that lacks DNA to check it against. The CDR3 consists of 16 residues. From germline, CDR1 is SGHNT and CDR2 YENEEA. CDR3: CASSLTSGGYRNEQYF.

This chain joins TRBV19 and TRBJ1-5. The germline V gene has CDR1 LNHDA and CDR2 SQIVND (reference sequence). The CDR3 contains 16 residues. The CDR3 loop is CASREGPGYSNQPQHF.

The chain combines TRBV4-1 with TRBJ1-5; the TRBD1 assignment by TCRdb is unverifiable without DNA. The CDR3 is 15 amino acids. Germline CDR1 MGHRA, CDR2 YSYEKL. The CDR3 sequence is CASSHDGGGGQPQHF.

This CDR3 reads CASSESQSGGPNYNEQFF. The rearrangement uses TRBV25-1 and TRBJ2-1; TCRdb picks TRBD1, but there is no DNA to check that call. Germline V gene lookup returns CDR1 MGHDK and CDR2 SYGVNS. The CDR3 spans 18 residues. Drawing the rest from reference TRBV25-1 and TRBJ2-1, the complete variable domain is EADIYQTPRYLVIGTGKKITLECSQTMGHDKMYWYQQDPGMELHLIHYSYGVNSTEKGDLSSESTVSRIRTEHFPLTLESARPSHTSQYLCASSESQSGGPNYNEQFFGPGTRLTVL.

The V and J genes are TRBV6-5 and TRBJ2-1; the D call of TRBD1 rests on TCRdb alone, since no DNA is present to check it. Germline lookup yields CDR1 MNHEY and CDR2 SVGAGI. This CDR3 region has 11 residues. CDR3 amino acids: CASSYGREQFF.

CDR3 sequence reads: CASSPEGYYGYTF. The chain joins TRBV7-9 to TRBJ1-2. In germline, CDR1 is SEHNR, CDR2 FQNEAQ (reference sequence). The CDR3 extends over 13 amino acids.

This CDR3 is CASTLGLAGGHEQFF. The rearrangement uses TRBV12-3 or TRBV12-4 and TRBJ2-1; the TCRdb D gene call, TRBD2, has no DNA to confirm it. The CDR3 loop spans 15 amino acids.